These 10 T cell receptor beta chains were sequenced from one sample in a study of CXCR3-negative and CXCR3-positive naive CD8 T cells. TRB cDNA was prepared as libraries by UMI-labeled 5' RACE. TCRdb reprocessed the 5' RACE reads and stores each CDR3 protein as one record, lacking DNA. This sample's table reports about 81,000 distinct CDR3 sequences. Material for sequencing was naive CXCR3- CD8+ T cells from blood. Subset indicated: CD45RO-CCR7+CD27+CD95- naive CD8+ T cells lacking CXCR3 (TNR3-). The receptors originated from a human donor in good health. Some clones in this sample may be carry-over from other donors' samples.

The CDR3: CASSQDPGQGVYEQYF. The genes are TRBV3-1 and TRBJ2-7; the TCRdb D gene call, TRBD1, has no DNA to confirm it. The CDR3 consists of 16 residues. CDR1 LGHDT and CDR2 YNNKEL come from the germline V gene (reference sequence).

CDR3 region: CASSPHINRGDTQYF. The gene calls are TRBV28 and TRBJ2-3; TCRdb returns TRBD1, unconfirmable since there is no DNA. The CDR3 spans 15 residues. Germline values: CDR1 MDHEN, CDR2 SYDVKM.

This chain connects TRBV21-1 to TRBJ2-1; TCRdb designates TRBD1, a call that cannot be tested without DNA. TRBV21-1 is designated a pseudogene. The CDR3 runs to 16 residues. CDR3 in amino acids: CASSKSGAPIGDEQFF.

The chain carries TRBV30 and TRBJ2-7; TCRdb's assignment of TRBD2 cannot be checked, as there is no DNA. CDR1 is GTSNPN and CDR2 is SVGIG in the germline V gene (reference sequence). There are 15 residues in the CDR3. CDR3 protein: CAWSGEGERAYEQYF. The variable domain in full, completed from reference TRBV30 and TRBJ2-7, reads SQTIHQWPATLVQPVGSPLSLECTVEGTSNPNLYWYRQAAGRGLQLLFYSVGIGQISSEVPQNLSASRPQDRQFILSSKKLLLSDSGFYLCAWSGEGERAYEQYFGPGTRLTVT.

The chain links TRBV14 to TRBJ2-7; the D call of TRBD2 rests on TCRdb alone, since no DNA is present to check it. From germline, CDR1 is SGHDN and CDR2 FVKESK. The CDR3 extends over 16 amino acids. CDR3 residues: CASSPALAGVSYEQYF.

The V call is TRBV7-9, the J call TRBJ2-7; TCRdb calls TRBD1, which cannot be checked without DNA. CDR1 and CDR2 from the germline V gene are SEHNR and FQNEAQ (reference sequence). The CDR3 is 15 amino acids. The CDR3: CASTSDSHINYEQYF.

This CDR3 is CASSYSGGGRELFF. The chain couples TRBV6-5 to TRBJ2-2; the TCRdb call, TRBD1, lacks DNA for checking. CDR3 size: 14 residues. CDR1 is MNHEY and CDR2 is SVGAGI in the germline V gene.

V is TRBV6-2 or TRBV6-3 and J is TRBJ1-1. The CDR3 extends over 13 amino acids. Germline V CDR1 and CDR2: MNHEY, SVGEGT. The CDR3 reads CASSSDRNTEAFF.

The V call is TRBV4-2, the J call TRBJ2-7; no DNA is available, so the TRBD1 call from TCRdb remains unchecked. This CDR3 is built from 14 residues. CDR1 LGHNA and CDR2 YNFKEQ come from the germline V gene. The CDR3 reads CASSQVQGIYEQYF.

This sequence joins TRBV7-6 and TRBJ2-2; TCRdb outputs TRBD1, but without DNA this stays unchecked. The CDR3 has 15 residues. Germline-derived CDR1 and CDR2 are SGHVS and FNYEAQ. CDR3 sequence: CASSSPGGYTGELFF.